This T cell receptor (beta chain) was recorded in a study of blood T cell repertoires in COVID-19. Overall study context: COVID-19 samples, acute and convalescent, were from the United States, Italy and Spain. Nucleic acid was either cDNA or gDNA, and it came from T cells, B-cell-depleted T cells, or PBMCs.

In the original processing: Using reference gene primer amplification, nucleated cell counts were estimated. TCRdb keeps only in-frame clones here, not all; method: immunoSEQ multiplex PCR. The V and J calls and clone size were taken over from that table, and D and trimming were inferred from the DNA. The table has about 40,000 clones, nearly 90% seen once. The CDR3 is 15 residues long. The germline CDR1 and CDR2 sequences are ENHRY and SYGVKD. V was clipped by 5 bases and J by 9 bases; unmatched bases: 12. Sequencing input: peripheral blood. The source is a man in his 60s with COVID-19, enrolled during active disease. The V and J genes are TRBV10-3 and TRBJ2-1, with 8 nucleotides matching TRBD2. The CDR3 DNA is TGTGCCATCAGTCCAGGTGCGGGGGGCTACGTTGAGCAGTTCTTC. Protein sequence: CAISPGAGGYVEQFF.